This TCR beta chain was captured in a study of T cells in Graves' hyperthyroidism and ophthalmopathy. This clonotype has a handful of counts. This CDR3 is 15 amino acids long. V was clipped by 5 bases and J by 0 bases, with 15 bases between them. Germline V CDR1 and CDR2: SGHRS, YFSETQ. Regions amplified from RNA transcripts were the TCR beta CDR3 regions. Researchers ran a first-round RT-PCR on the TCR CDR3 using the HTBI primer set. TCRdb analysed the multiplex PCR reads with MiXCR anew, one entry per CDR3 protein. Among 300,000 to 450,000 distinct CDR3 sequences, just under 15% were seen once, and the ten largest hold 30% to 35%.

Source material: blood. The receptor's source is a woman aged 25 to 45 with Graves' hyperthyroidism. The chain recombines TRBV5-1 with TRBJ2-7; D possibly corresponds to TRBD1 (6 bases). The CDR3: CASSPSGQRSYEQYF. CDR3 coding DNA: TGCGCCAGCAGTCCTTCCGGACAGCGCTCCTACGAGCAGTACTTC.